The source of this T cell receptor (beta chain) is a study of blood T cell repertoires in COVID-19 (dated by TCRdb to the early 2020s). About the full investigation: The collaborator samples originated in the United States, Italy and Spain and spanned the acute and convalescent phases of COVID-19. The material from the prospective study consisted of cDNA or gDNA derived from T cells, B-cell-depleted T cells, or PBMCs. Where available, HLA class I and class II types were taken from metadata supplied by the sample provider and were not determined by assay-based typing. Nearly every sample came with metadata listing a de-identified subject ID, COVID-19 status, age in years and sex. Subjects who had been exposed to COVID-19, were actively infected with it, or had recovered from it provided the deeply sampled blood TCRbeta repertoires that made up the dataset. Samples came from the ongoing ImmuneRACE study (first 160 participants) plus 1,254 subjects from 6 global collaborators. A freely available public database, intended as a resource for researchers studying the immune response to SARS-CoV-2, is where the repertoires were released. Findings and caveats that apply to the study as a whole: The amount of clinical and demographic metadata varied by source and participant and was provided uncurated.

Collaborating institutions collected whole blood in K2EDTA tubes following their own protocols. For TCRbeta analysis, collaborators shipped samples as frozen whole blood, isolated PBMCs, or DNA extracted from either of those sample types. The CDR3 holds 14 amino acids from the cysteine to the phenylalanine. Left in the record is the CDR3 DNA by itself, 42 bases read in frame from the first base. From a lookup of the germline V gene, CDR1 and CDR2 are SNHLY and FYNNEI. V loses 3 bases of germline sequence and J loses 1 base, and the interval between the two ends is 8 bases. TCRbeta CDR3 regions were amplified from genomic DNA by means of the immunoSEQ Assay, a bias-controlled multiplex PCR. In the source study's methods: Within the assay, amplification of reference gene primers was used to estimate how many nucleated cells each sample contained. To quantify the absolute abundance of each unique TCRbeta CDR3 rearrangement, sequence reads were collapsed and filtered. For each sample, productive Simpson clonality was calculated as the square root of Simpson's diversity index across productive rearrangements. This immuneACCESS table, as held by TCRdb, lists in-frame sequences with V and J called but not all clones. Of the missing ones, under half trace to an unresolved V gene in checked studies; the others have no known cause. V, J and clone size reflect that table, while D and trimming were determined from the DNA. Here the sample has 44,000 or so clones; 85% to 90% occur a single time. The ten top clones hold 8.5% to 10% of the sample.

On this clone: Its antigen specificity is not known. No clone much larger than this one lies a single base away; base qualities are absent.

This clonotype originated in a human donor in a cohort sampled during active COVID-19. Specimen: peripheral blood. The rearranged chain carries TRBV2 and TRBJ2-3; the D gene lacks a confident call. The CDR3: CASSDRARTDTQYF. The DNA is TGTGCCAGCAGTGACCGCGCGCGCACAGATACGCAGTATTTT.